This entry lists 17 T cell receptor beta chains sequenced from one sample in a study of blood T cell repertoires in COVID-19. Measured with immunoSEQ multiplex PCR; TCRdb has only the in-frame clones, and not every one. Among tens of thousands of clones listed, about four fifths were seen once. Sequenced sample: peripheral blood. These receptors came from a man aged 65-85 years who had recovered from COVID-19.

The CDR3 protein is CASSAGTSNEQYF. The CDR3 bases are TGCGCCAGCAGCGCCGGGACTAGCAACGAGCAGTACTTC. The rearrangement uses TRBV5-1 and TRBJ2-7; 9 positions match TRBD2. The trim removed 4 bases at V and 5 bases at J, leaving 4 bases unmatched. The CDR3 loop spans 13 amino acids. Germline assignment: CDR1 SGHRS and CDR2 YFSETQ.

The chain is built from TRBV4-2 and TRBJ2-1, with 7 nucleotides matching TRBD2. Per the germline V gene, CDR1 is LGHNA and CDR2 is YNFKEQ. V was pared by 4 bases and J by 4 bases, with 13 bases of the junction left unmatched. The CDR3 contains 17 residues. Here the CDR3 reads CASSLNGPGLSYNEQFF. CDR3 nucleotide sequence: TGTGCCAGCAGCCTAAACGGCCCGGGACTATCTTACAATGAGCAGTTCTTC.

This chain joins TRBV5-1 and TRBJ2-2; 8 bases fit TRBD2. With V trimmed by 4 bases and J by 6 bases, 14 bases remained unmatched. CDR3 size: 17 residues. Germline loops: CDR1 SGHRS, CDR2 YFSETQ. CDR3 amino acids: CASSRLAGSGSAGELFF. CDR3 in DNA: TGCGCCAGCAGCAGGTTAGCGGGGTCAGGCTCGGCCGGGGAGCTGTTTTTT. The variable domain in full, with the rest retrieved from reference TRBV5-1 and TRBJ2-2, is KAGVTQTPRYLIKTRGQQVTLSCSPISGHRSVSWYQQTPGQGLQFLFEYFSETQRNKGNFPGRFSGRQFSNSRSEMNVSTLELGDSALYLCASSRLAGSGSAGELFFGEGSRLTVL.

This clone was seen only a few times. This rearrangement joins TRBV6-1 to TRBJ2-1, with D perhaps TRBD2 (6 bases). The CDR3 has 16 amino acids. In germline, CDR1 is MNHNS, CDR2 SASEGT. With 2 bases removed from V and 11 bases from J, the gap between germline ends came to 22 bases. The CDR3 sequence: CASSESIWEVGAKQFF. CDR3 DNA sequence: TGTGCCAGCAGTGAAAGTATATGGGAGGTTGGGGCGAAGCAGTTCTTC.

V is TRBV9 and J is TRBJ1-6; 7 bases agree with TRBD1. V lost 0 bases to trimming and J lost 5 bases; unmatched junction nucleotides: 5. This CDR3 is 16 amino acids long. Germline V gene data show CDR1 as SGDLS and CDR2 as YYNGEE. CDR3 sequence: CASSVGLGQNNSPLHF. In DNA, the CDR3 is TGTGCCAGCAGCGTAGGGCTGGGACAGAATAATTCACCCCTCCACTTT.

Many counts were recorded for this clone. V and J are TRBV6-2 or TRBV6-3 and TRBJ2-3; TRBD2 matches 7 bases. Trimming took 0 bases from V and 5 from J; bases not matched to a gene: 11. Germline V gene data show CDR1 as MNHEY and CDR2 as SVGEGT. The CDR3 has 17 amino acids. CDR3 bases: TGTGCCAGCAGTTACTCCCCCCTGAGGAAGCGGGGAGATACGCAGTATTTT. Encoded protein: CASSYSPLRKRGDTQYF.

The chain links TRBV29-1 to TRBJ2-6; D not certain. Trimming shortened V by 5 bases and J by 0 bases, and 5 bases separated the two germline ends. Germline V gene sequence: CDR1 SQVTM, CDR2 ANQGSEA. This CDR3 spans 13 amino acids. CDR3 sequence (DNA): TGCAGCGTTAGCAACTCTGGGGCCAACGTCCTGACTTTC. Translated, it gives CSVSNSGANVLTF.

This chain joins TRBV11-2 and TRBJ2-3, with TRBD2 matching 8 bases. From germline, CDR1 is SGHAT and CDR2 FQNNGV. V dropped 3 bases and J dropped 4; count of bases not matched to a gene: 9. The CDR3 length is 16 residues. CDR3 residues: CASSFSSGAGADTQYF. DNA for the CDR3: TGTGCCAGCAGCTTTTCGAGCGGAGCGGGGGCAGATACGCAGTATTTT.

The chain joins TRBV19 to TRBJ2-7, with 7 bases lining up with TRBD1. V was clipped by 4 bases and J by 4 bases; unmatched bases: 7. The length of the CDR3 is 14 residues. The V gene's germline CDR1 is LNHDA and CDR2 SQIVND (reference sequence). CDR3 amino acids: CASSTRDRPYEQYF. CDR3 DNA: TGTGCCAGTAGTACGAGGGACAGACCTTACGAGCAGTACTTC.

The chain recombines TRBV4-2 with TRBJ2-2; 10 nucleotides match TRBD2. The CDR3 is made up of 16 amino acids. Germline assignment: CDR1 LGHNA and CDR2 YNFKEQ. V dropped 2 bases and J dropped 2; count of bases not matched to a gene: 2. CDR3 sequence (DNA): TGTGCCAGCAGCCAACTAGCGGGGGAAAACACCGGGGAGCTGTTTTTT. Translation: CASSQLAGENTGELFF.

This chain joins TRBV7-2 and TRBJ2-5, with 11 bases that match TRBD2. The CDR3 has 16 residues. Germline CDR1 SGHTA, CDR2 FQGNSA. After removal of 1 base from V and 4 bases from J, the junction contained 5 bases not matched to a gene. The CDR3 spells CASSLVSSGGPETQYF. The CDR3 DNA sequence: TGTGCCAGCAGCTTAGTGTCTAGCGGGGGGCCAGAGACCCAGTACTTC. Complete variable domain (other parts from reference TRBV7-2 and TRBJ2-5): GAGVSQSPSNKVTEKGKDVELRCDPISGHTALYWYRQSLGQGLEFLIYFQGNSAPDKSGLPSDRFSAERTGGSVSTLTIQRTQQEDSAVYLCASSLVSSGGPETQYFGPGTRLLVL.

The rearrangement uses TRBV24-1 and TRBJ2-5; a possible D gene is TRBD1 (6 bases). V gave up 0 bases and J gave up 4 bases, with 8 bases separating them. There are 14 residues in the CDR3. Germline CDR1 is KGHDR and CDR2 is SFDVKD. The DNA for the CDR3 is TGTGCCACCAGTGATTTGCGCAGGGGAGAGACCCAGTACTTC. Translated, it gives CATSDLRRGETQYF.

This clone was counted between two and nine times. The rearrangement links TRBV3-1 (or the pseudogene TRBV3-2) to TRBJ1-5, with TRBD1 matching over 7 bases. With 0 bases clipped from V and 9 bases from J, the junction kept 8 bases outside the gene matches. Germline CDR1 LGHDT, CDR2 YNNKEL (reference sequence). This CDR3 is 15 amino acids long. As DNA, the CDR3 is TGTGCCAGCAGCCAAGATTCGGGAGGGGGCACGCCCCAGCATTTT. Residues: CASSQDSGGGTPQHF.

This clone was counted a single time. The rearrangement uses TRBV5-1 and TRBJ1-4, with D unclear. From germline, CDR1 is SGHRS and CDR2 YFSETQ. Trimming took off 2 bases at V and 3 bases at J, with 11 bases between the two ends. This CDR3 has 15 amino acids. The CDR3 loop reads CASSFSTYSNEKLFF. DNA for the CDR3: TGCGCCAGCAGCTTTTCGACTTATTCTAATGAAAAACTGTTTTTT.

J is TRBJ2-2 and V is TRBV21-1; TRBD2 is the table's D call, not checked against the DNA. TRBV21-1 is labeled a pseudogene. The CDR3 is 18 amino acids. The CDR3 DNA sequence: TGTGCCAGCAGCAATGGACTAGCGGGAGGGCCGGGCACCGGGGAGCTGTTTTTT. Translation: CASSNGLAGGPGTGELFF.

This clone was counted only a few times. The V gene is TRBV29-1, the J gene TRBJ2-4; 10 bases are shared with TRBD1. Unmatched junction bases numbered 2, after V lost 3 bases and J lost 6 bases. The length of the CDR3 is 13 residues. The germline V gene has CDR1 SQVTM and CDR2 ANQGSEA. The CDR3 sequence: CSVEGTGVNIQYF. DNA of the CDR3: TGCAGCGTTGAGGGGACAGGGGTAAACATTCAGTACTTC.

This chain links TRBV28 with TRBJ1-3; D may be TRBD1 (6 bases). Trimming shortened V by 8 bases and J by 0 bases, and 23 bases separated the two germline ends. The CDR3 spans 18 residues. The germline gives CDR1 MDHEN, CDR2 SYDVKM. CDR3 in amino acids: CASHAAQGAPSSGNTIYF. CDR3 coding DNA: TGTGCCAGCCACGCCGCACAGGGTGCCCCTAGCTCTGGAAACACCATATATTTT.